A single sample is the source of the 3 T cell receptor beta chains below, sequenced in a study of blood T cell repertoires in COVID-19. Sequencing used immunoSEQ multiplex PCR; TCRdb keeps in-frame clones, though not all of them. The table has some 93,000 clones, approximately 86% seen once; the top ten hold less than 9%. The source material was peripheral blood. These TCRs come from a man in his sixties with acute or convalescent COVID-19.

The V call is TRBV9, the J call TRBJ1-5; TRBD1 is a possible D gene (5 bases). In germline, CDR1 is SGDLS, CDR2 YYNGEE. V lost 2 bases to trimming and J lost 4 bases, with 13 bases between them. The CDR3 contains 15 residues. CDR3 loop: CASSVGGAVNQPQHF. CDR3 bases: TGTGCCAGCAGCGTCGGAGGGGCGGTAAATCAGCCCCAGCATTTT.

The CDR3 region has the DNA TGCGCCAGCAGCCATTCTACCGGGACAGTCTATGGCTACACCTTC. It is translated as CASSHSTGTVYGYTF. The chain links TRBV4-3 to TRBJ1-2; 7 positions match TRBD1. V was pared by 3 bases and J by 4 bases, with 8 bases of the junction left unmatched. Germline CDR1 is LGHNA and CDR2 is YSLEER. CDR3 length: 15 amino acids.

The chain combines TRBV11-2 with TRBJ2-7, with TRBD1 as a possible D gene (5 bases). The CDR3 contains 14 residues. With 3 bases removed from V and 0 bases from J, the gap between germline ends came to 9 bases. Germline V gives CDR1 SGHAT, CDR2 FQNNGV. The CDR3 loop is CASSFGHLSYEQYF. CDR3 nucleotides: TGTGCCAGCAGCTTCGGACACCTCTCCTACGAGCAGTACTTC.